This passage covers 10 T cell receptor beta chains from one sample sequenced in a study of T-cell memory formation after mild COVID-19. TCRdb reprocessed the 5' RACE reads via MiXCR and lists one record per CDR3 protein. The profile shows 300,000 to 350,000 distinct CDR3 sequences, just under 20% of them singletons. Sequencing was done on a sample of PBMCs or a T cell subset sorted from them (not recorded which). The source is a man aged 18 to 29 who had mild COVID-19 (a few samples of this study predate the infection). Cell type and time point are not known.

This clonotype was counted between two and nine times. The rearrangement links TRBV7-2 to TRBJ1-5; D unresolved. Germline CDR1 is SGHTA and CDR2 is FQGNSA. V lost 1 base and J 5 bases, leaving 6 bases between the germline ends. The CDR3 has 13 amino acids. The CDR3: CASSLGPDQPQHF. CDR3 in DNA: TGTGCCAGCAGCTTAGGGCCGGATCAGCCCCAGCATTTT.

The V call is TRBV24-1, the J call TRBJ2-3, with D possibly TRBD1 on 6 matching bases. The germline V gene has CDR1 KGHDR and CDR2 SFDVKD. The CDR3 length is 15 residues. Trimming pared 4 bases from V and 3 bases from J, leaving 13 bases between. CDR3 protein: CATSDWTDATDTQYF. The CDR3 DNA sequence: TGTGCCACCAGTGACTGGACAGATGCTACAGATACGCAGTATTTT.

The chain joins TRBV5-6 to TRBJ2-7, with D unclear. V shed 0 bases and J shed 2 bases, with 9 bases lying between them. The CDR3 runs 14 residues. Germline V CDR1 and CDR2: SGHDT, YYEEEE. CDR3 DNA sequence: TGTGCCAGCAGCTTGGCCGTGATTGCCTACGAGCAGTACGTC. Translation gives CASSLAVIAYEQYV.

This clonotype was seen a few times. CDR3 nucleotides: TGTGCCAGCAGAACGACTACCACAGGGGGTCGCGAGACCCAGTACTTC. Translated, it gives CASRTTTTGGRETQYF. V is TRBV28 and J is TRBJ2-5, with 8 bases aligning to TRBD1. This CDR3 has 16 residues. V dropped 6 bases and J dropped 5; count of bases not matched to a gene: 14. CDR1 and CDR2 from the germline V gene are MDHEN and SYDVKM.

There are a few counts of this clonotype. V and J are TRBV4-1 and TRBJ2-1, with 13 bases fitting TRBD2. The germline V gene has CDR1 MGHRA and CDR2 YSYEKL. V lost 6 bases, J lost 5 bases, and 4 bases stayed unmatched. CDR3 length equals 15 residues. The CDR3 is CASRTGLAGDNEQFF. For the CDR3, the DNA is TGCGCCAGCAGGACCGGACTAGCGGGGGACAATGAGCAGTTCTTC.

The V gene is TRBV3-1, the J gene TRBJ2-3; D not resolved. Germline values: CDR1 LGHDT, CDR2 YNNKEL (reference sequence). The CDR3 extends over 14 amino acids. Trimming shortened V by 3 bases and J by 1 base, and 8 bases separated the two germline ends. Written as DNA, the CDR3 is TGTGCCAGCAGCCAGGTTGCGGGCACAGATACGCAGTATTTT. Amino acids: CASSQVAGTDTQYF.

The chain links TRBV4-3 to TRBJ1-2; perhaps TRBD1 as D (5 bases). The CDR3 extends over 15 amino acids. Germline V gene data show CDR1 as LGHNA and CDR2 as YSLEER. V was shortened by 2 bases and J by 4 bases, with 14 bases between the two germline ends. CDR3: CASSQWGYPTYGYTF. In DNA form, the CDR3 reads TGCGCCAGCAGCCAATGGGGCTATCCCACCTATGGCTACACCTTC.

V gene TRBV4-3 combines with J gene TRBJ1-3, with D possibly being TRBD1 (5 bases). This CDR3 is 14 amino acids long. V was trimmed by 3 bases and J by 8 bases, leaving 14 bases between them. The germline gives CDR1 LGHNA, CDR2 YSLEER. CDR3 DNA: TGCGCCAGCAGCCAGGCATCAAGGGGTGACACCATATATTTT. This codes for CASSQASRGDTIYF.

The chain couples TRBV3-1 to TRBJ1-2, with 7 positions matching TRBD1. In germline, CDR1 is LGHDT, CDR2 YNNKEL (reference sequence). The ends lost 7 bases at V and 6 bases at J; junction bases unmatched: 14. CDR3 length: 15 residues. Here the CDR3 DNA reads TGTGCCAGCACGTCCAACAAGGGGGCGTCGAATGGCTACACCTTC. It codes for CASTSNKGASNGYTF. Full variable domain (missing parts from reference TRBV3-1 and TRBJ1-2): DTAVSQTPKYLVTQMGNDKSIKCEQNLGHDTMYWYKQDSKKFLKIMFSYNNKELIINETVPNRFSPKSPDKAHLNLHINSLELGDSAVYFCASTSNKGASNGYTFGSGTRLTVV.

This clonotype showed up just a few times. This chain links TRBV5-6 with TRBJ2-3; 9 bases are shared with TRBD2. This CDR3 has 16 residues. CDR1 is SGHDT, CDR2 YYEEEE, per germline. The ends lost 0 bases at V and 2 bases at J; junction bases unmatched: 4. The CDR3 bases are TGTGCCAGCAGCTTGGCCCTAGCGGGGTTCACAGATACGCAGTATTTT. It translates to CASSLALAGFTDTQYF.